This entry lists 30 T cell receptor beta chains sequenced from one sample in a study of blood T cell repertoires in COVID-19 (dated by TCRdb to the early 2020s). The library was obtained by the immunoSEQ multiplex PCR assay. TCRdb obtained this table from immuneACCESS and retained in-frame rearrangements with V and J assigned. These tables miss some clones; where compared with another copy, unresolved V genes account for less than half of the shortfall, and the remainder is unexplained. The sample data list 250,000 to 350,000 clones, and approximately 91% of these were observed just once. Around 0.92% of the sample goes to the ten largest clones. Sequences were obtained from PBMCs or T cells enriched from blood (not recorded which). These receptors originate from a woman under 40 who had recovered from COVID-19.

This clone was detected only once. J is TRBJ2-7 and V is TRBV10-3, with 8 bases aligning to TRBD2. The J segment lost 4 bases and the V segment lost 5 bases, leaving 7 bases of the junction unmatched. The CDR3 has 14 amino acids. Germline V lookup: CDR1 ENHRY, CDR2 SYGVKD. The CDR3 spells CAISPGLDRYEQYF. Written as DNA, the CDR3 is TGTGCCATCAGTCCGGGACTAGATCGGTACGAGCAGTACTTC.

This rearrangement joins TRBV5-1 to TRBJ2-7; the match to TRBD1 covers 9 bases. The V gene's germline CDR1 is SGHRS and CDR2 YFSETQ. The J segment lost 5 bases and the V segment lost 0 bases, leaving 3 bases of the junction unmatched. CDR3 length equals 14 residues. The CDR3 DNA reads TGCGCCAGCAGCTTGGGGGGACAGGGAAACGAGCAGTACTTC. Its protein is CASSLGGQGNEQYF.

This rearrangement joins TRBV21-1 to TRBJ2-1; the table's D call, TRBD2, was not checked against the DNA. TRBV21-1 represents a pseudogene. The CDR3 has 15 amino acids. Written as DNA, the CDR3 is TGTGCCAGCAGGGGAGCGGGGAGCTCCTACAATGAGCAGTTCTTC. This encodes CASRGAGSSYNEQFF.

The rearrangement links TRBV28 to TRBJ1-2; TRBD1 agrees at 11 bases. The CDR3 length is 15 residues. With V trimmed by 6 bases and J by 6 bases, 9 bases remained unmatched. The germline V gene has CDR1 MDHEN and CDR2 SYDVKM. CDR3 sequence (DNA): TGTGCCAGCAGCCCCATAGGGACAGGGGGGGATGGCTACACCTTC. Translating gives CASSPIGTGGDGYTF.

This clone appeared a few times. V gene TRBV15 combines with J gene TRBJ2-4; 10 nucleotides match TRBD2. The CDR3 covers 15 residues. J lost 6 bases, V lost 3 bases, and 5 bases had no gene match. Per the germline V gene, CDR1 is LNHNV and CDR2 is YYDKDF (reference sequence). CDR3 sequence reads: CATSSQAGGGNIQYF. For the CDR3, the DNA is TGTGCCACCAGCAGCCAAGCGGGAGGGGGAAACATTCAGTACTTC.

The CDR3 DNA is TGTGCCATCAGTGAGTCCCGAACTAGCTCTCTGAAGACCCAGTACTTC. This gives the protein CAISESRTSSLKTQYF. This rearrangement joins TRBV10-3 to TRBJ2-5; TRBD2 is a possible D gene (6 bases). Per the germline V gene, CDR1 is ENHRY and CDR2 is SYGVKD. V dropped 0 bases and J dropped 6 bases, with 17 bases sitting between them. The CDR3 totals 16 residues.

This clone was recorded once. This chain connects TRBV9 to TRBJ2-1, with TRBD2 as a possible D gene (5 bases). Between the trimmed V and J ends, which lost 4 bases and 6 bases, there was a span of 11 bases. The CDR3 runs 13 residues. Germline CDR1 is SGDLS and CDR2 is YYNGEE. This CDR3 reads CASSLATSNEQFF. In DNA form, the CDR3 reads TGTGCCAGCAGCCTAGCTACTAGCAATGAGCAGTTCTTC.

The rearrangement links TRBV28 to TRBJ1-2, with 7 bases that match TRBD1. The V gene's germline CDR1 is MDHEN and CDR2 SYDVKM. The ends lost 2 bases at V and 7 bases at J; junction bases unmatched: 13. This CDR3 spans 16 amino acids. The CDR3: CASSLDRDRRRGGYTF. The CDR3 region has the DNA TGTGCCAGCAGTTTAGACCGGGACAGAAGACGGGGTGGCTACACCTTC.

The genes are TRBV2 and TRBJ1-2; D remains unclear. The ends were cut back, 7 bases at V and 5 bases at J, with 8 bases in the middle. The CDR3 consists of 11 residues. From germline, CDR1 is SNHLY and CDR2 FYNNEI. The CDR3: CASNGGYGYTF. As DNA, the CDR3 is TGTGCCAGCAATGGCGGATATGGCTACACCTTC.

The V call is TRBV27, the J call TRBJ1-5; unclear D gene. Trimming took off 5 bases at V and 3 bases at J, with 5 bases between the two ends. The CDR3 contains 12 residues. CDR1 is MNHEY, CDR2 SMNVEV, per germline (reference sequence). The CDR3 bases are TGTGCCAGCAGTACCTACAATCAGCCCCAGCATTTT. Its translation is CASSTYNQPQHF.

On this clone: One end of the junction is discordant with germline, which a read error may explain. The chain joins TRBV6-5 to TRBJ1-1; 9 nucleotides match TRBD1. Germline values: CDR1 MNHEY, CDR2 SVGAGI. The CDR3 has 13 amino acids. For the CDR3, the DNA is TGTGCCAGCAGTTACTCTACAGGGGGCGTTGTGCTCTTT. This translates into CASSYSTGGVVLF.

The CDR3 DNA follows: TGCAGCGTTACAGGGATTATGAACACTGAAGCTTTCTTT. As protein: CSVTGIMNTEAFF. V and J are TRBV29-1 and TRBJ1-1, with a tentative D call TRBD1 (6 bases). Trimming shortened V by 5 bases and J by 0 bases, and 10 bases separated the two germline ends. Germline V gives CDR1 SQVTM, CDR2 ANQGSEA. The CDR3 length is 13 residues.

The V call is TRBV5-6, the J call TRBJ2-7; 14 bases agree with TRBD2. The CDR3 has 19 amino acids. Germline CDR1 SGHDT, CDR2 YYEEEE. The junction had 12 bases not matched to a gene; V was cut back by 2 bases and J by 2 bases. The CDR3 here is CASSFYRGTSGSSPYEQYF. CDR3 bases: TGTGCCAGCAGCTTTTACAGGGGGACTAGCGGGAGCTCACCCTACGAGCAGTACTTC.

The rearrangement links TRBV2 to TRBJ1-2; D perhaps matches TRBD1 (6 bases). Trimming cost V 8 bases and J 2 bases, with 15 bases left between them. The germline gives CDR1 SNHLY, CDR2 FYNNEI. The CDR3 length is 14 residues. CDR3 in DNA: TGTGCCAGCGTCCGAGGGACACTGAACTATGGCTACACCTTC. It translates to CASVRGTLNYGYTF.

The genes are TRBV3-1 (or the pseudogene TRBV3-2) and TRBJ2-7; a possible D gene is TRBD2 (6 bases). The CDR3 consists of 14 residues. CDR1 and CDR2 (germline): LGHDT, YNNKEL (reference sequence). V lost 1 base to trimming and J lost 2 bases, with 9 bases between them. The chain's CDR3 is CASSQGDFPYEQYF. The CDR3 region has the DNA TGTGCCAGCAGCCAAGGGGACTTCCCCTACGAGCAGTACTTC.

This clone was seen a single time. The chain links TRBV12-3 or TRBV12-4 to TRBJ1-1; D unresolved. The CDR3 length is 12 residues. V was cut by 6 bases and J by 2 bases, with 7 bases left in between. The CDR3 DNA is TGTGCCAGCAGGACGGGAAACACTGAAGCTTTCTTT. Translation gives CASRTGNTEAFF.

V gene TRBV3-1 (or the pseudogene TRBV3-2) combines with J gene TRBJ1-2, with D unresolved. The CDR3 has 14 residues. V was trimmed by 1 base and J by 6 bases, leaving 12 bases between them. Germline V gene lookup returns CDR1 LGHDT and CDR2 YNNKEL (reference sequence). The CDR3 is CASSQGQASNGYTF. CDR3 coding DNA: TGTGCCAGCAGCCAAGGGCAGGCTTCGAATGGCTACACCTTC.

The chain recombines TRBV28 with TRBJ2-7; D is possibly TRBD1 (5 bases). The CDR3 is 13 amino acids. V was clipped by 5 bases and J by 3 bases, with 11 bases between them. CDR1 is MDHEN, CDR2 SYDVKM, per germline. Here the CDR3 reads CASSLMTDYEQYF. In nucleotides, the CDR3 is TGTGCCAGCAGTCTTATGACAGACTACGAGCAGTACTTC.

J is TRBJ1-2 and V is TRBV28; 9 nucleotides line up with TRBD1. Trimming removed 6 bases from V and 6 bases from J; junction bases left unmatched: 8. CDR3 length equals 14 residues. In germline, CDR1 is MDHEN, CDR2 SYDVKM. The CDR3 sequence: CASRSSGTGNGYTF. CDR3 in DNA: TGTGCCAGCAGGAGTTCCGGGACAGGGAATGGCTACACCTTC.

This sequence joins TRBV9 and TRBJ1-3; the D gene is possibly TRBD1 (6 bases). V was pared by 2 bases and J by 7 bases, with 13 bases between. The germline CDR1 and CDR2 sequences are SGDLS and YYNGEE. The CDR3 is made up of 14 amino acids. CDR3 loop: CASSVAGDFNTIYF. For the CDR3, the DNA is TGTGCCAGCAGCGTCGCAGGGGATTTTAACACCATATATTTT. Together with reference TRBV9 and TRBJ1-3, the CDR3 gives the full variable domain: DSGVTQTPKHLITATGQRVTLRCSPRSGDLSVYWYQQSLDQGLQFLIQYYNGEERAKGNILERFSAQQFPDLHSELNLSSLELGDSALYFCASSVAGDFNTIYFGEGSWLTVV.

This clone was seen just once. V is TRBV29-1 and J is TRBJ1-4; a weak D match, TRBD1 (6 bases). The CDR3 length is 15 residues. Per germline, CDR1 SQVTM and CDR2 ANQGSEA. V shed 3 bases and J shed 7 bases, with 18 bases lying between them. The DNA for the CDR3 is TGCAGCGTTGATAAGGGCGGGGGCCTGGGTGAAAAACTGTTTTTT. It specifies CSVDKGGGLGEKLFF.

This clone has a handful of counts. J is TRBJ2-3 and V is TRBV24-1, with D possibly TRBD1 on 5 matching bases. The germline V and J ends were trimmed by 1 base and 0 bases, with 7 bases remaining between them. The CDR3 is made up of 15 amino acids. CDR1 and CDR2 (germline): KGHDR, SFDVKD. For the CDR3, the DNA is TGTGCCACCAGTGATTTCAGGGTGAGCACAGATACGCAGTATTTT. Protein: CATSDFRVSTDTQYF.

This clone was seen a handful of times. The CDR3 nucleotides are TGTGCCAGCAGCCACCGGGGGGGGAACACTGAAGCTTTCTTT. Protein: CASSHRGGNTEAFF. V is TRBV7-9 and J is TRBJ1-1; tentative D call: TRBD1 (5 bases). V lost 5 bases and J 1 base, leaving 11 bases between the germline ends. The CDR3 extends over 14 amino acids. Germline loops: CDR1 SEHNR, CDR2 FQNEAQ (reference sequence).

CDR3 residues: CASSLASGTGEQYF. The CDR3 nucleotides read TGTGCCAGCAGCTTAGCCTCGGGGACAGGGGAGCAGTACTTC. J is TRBJ2-7 and V is TRBV7-9, with 9 bases fitting TRBD1. The ends lost 0 bases at V and 7 bases at J; junction bases unmatched: 4. CDR3 size: 14 residues. Germline CDR1 reads SEHNR; CDR2 reads FQNEAQ (reference sequence). The full variable domain, its missing parts supplied by reference TRBV7-9 and TRBJ2-7, is DTGVSQNPRHKITKRGQNVTFRCDPISEHNRLYWYRQTLGQGPEFLTYFQNEAQLEKSRLLSDRFSAERPKGSFSTLEIQRTEQGDSAMYLCASSLASGTGEQYFGPGTRLTVT.

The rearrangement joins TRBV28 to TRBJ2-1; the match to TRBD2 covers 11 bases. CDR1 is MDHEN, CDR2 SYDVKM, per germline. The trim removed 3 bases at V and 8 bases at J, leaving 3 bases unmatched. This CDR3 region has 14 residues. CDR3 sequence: CASSFSGRVHEQFF. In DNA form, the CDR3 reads TGTGCCAGCAGTTTTAGCGGGAGGGTGCATGAGCAGTTCTTC.

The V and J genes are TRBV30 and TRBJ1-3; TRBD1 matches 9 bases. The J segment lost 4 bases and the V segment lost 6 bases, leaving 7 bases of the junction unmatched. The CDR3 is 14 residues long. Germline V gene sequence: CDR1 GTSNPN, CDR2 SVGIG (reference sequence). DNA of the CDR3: TGTGCCTGTCACAGGGGGCGATCGGGAAACACCATATATTTT. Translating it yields CACHRGRSGNTIYF.

The CDR3 DNA sequence: TGTGCCAGCAGCCCCCTAGCCACAGATACGCAGTATTTT. The encoded protein is CASSPLATDTQYF. This rearrangement joins TRBV9 to TRBJ2-3; tentatively, D is TRBD2 (5 bases). From germline, CDR1 is SGDLS and CDR2 YYNGEE. CDR3 size: 13 residues. V dropped 4 bases and J dropped 2 bases, with 8 bases sitting between them.

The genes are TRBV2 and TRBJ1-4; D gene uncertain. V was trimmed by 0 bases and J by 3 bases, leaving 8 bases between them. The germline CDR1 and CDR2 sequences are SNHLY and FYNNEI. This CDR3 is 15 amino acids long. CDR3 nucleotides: TGTGCCAGCAGTGAAGCCCGGCGGGCTAATGAAAAACTGTTTTTT. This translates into CASSEARRANEKLFF.

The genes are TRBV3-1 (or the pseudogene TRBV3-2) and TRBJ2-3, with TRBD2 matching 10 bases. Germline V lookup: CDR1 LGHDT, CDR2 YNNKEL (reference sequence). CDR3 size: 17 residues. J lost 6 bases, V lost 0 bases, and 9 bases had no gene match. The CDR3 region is CASSQESGRAPTDTQYF. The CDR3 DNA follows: TGTGCCAGCAGCCAAGAGAGCGGGAGGGCCCCTACGGATACGCAGTATTTT.

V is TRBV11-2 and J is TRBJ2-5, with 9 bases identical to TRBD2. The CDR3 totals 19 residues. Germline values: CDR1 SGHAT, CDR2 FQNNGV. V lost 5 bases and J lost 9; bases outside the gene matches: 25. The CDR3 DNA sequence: TGTGCCAGCAGCCGAGATTACAGGGCAGCGGGAGGAGGTCGGGAGGCCCAGTACTTC. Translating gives CASSRDYRAAGGGREAQYF.